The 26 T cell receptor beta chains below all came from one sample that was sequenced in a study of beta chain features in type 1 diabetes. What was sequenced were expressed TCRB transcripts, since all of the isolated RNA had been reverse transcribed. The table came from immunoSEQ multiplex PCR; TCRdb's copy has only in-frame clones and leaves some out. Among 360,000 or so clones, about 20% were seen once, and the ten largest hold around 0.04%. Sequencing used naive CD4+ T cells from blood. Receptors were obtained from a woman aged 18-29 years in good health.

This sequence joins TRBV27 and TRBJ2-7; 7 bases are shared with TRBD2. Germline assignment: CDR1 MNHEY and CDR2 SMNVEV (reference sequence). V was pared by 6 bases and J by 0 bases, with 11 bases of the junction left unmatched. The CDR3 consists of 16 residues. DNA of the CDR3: TGTGCCAGCAGCCCTACGGGACTACAGAGCTCCTACGAGCAGTACTTC. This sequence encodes CASSPTGLQSSYEQYF.

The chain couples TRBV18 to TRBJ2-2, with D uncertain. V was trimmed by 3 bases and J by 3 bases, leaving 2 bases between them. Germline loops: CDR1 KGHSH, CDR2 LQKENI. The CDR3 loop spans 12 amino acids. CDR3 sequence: CASSPDTGELFF. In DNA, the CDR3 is TGTGCCAGCTCACCCGACACCGGGGAGCTGTTTTTT.

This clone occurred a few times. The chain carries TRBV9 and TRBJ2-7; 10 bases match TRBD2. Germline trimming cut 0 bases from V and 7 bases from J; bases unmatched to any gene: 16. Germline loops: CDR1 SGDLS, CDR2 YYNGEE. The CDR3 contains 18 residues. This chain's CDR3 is CASSVGVVAGGSSEEQYF. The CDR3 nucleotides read TGTGCCAGCAGCGTAGGGGTGGTAGCGGGGGGTTCCTCGGAGGAGCAGTACTTC.

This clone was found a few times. The CDR3 DNA reads TGTGCCAGCAAGAGACAGTCCAATCAGCCCCAGCATTTT. This codes for CASKRQSNQPQHF. The chain couples TRBV2 to TRBJ1-5; tentatively, D is TRBD1 (5 bases). The germline V gene has CDR1 SNHLY and CDR2 FYNNEI. Trimming pared 7 bases from V and 3 bases from J, leaving 10 bases between. The CDR3 consists of 13 residues.

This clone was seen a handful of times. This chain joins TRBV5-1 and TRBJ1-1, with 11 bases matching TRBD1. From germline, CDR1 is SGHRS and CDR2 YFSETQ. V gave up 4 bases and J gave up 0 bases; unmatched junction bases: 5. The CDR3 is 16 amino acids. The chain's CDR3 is CASSPGTGGMNTEAFF. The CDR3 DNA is TGCGCCAGCAGCCCCGGGACAGGGGGAATGAACACTGAAGCTTTCTTT.

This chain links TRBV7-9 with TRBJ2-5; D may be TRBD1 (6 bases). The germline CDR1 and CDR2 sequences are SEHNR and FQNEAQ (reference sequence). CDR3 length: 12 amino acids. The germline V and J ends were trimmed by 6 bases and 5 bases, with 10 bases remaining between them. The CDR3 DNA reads TGTGCCAGCAGTCGACAGGTCGAGACCCAGTACTTC. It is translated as CASSRQVETQYF.

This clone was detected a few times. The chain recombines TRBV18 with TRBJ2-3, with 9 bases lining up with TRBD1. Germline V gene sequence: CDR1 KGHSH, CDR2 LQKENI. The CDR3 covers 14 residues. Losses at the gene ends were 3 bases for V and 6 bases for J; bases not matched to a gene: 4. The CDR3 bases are TGTGCCAGCTCACCGGGACAGGGACGGGATACGCAGTATTTT. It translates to CASSPGQGRDTQYF.

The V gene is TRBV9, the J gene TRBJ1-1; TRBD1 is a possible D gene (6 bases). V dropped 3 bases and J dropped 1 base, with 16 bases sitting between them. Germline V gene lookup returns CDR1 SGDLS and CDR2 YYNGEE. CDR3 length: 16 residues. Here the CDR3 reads CASSARRTAPNTEAFF. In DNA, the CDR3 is TGTGCCAGCAGCGCCCGAAGGACAGCCCCGAACACTGAAGCTTTCTTT.

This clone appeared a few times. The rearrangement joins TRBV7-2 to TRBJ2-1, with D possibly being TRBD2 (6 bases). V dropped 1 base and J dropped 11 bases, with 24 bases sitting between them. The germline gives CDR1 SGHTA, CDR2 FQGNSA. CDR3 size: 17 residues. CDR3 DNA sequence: TGTGCCAGCAGCTTAGACGGGTATTGGGTAGCGGAGGAACAGCAGTTCTTC. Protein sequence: CASSLDGYWVAEEQQFF.

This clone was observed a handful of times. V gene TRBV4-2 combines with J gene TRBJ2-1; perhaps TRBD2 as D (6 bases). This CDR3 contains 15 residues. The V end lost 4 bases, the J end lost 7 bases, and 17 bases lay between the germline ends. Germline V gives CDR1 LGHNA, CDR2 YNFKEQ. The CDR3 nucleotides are TGTGCCAGCAGCCCCGAAGGTTCTCGGGGGAATGAGCAGTTCTTC. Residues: CASSPEGSRGNEQFF.

The CDR3 is CARQGDRDGNTIYF. The CDR3 region has the DNA TGTGCCAGGCAGGGGGACAGGGATGGAAACACCATATATTTT. The chain recombines TRBV9 with TRBJ1-3, with 9 positions matching TRBD1. Germline lookup yields CDR1 SGDLS and CDR2 YYNGEE. This CDR3 comprises 14 residues. Trimming cost V 8 bases and J 3 bases; bases outside gene matches: 6.

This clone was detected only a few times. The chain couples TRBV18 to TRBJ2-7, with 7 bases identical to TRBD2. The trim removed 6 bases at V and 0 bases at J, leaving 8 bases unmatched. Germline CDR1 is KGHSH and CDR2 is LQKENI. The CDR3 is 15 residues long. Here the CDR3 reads CASSYLADSSYEQYF. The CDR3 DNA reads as TGTGCCAGCTCCTATCTAGCGGATAGCTCCTACGAGCAGTACTTC.

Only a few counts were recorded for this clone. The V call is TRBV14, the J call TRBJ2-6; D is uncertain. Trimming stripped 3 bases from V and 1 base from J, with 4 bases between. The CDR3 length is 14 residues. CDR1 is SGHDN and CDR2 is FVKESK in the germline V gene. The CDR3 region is CASSHLSGANVLTF. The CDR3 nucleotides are TGTGCCAGCAGCCATCTATCTGGGGCCAACGTCCTGACTTTC.

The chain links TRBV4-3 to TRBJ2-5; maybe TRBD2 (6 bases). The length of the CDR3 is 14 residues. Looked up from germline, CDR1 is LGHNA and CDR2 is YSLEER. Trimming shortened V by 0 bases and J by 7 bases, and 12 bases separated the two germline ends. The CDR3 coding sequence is TGCGCCAGCAGCCAAGAGGAGGGTTCCGGGACCCAGTACTTC. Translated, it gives CASSQEEGSGTQYF.

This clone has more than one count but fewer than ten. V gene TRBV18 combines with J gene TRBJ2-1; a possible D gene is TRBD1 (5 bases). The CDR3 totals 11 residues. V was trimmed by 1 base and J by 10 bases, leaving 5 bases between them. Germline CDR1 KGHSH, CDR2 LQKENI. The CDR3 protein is CASSPQGEQFF. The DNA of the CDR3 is TGTGCCAGCTCACCACAGGGGGAGCAGTTCTTC.

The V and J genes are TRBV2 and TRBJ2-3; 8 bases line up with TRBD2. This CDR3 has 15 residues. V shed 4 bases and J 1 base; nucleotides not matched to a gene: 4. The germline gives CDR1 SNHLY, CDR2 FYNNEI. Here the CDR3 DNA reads TGTGCCAGCAGTGGGGGACTAGGAGGCACAGATACGCAGTATTTT. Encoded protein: CASSGGLGGTDTQYF.

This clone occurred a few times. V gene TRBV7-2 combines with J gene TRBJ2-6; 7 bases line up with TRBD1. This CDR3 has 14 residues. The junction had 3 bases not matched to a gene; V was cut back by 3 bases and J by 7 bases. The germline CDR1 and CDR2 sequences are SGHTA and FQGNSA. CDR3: CASSFPGGANVLTF. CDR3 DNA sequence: TGTGCCAGCAGCTTTCCAGGGGGAGCCAACGTCCTGACTTTC.

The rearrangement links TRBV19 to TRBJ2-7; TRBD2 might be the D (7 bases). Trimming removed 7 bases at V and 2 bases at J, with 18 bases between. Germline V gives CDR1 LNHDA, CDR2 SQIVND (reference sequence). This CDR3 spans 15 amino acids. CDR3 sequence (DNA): TGTGCCAGTACCAATCGCGGGGGCGGTACCTACGAGCAGTACTTC. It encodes CASTNRGGGTYEQYF. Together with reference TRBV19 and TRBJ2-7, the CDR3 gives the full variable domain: DGGITQSPKYLFRKEGQNVTLSCEQNLNHDAMYWYRQDPGQGLRLIYYSQIVNDFQKGDIAEGYSVSREKKESFPLTVTSAQKNPTAFYLCASTNRGGGTYEQYFGPGTRLTVT.

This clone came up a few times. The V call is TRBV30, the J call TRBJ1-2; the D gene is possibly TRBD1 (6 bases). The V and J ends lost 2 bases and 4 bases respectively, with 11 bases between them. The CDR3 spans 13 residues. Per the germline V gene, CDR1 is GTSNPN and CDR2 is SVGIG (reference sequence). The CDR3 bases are TGTGCCTGGAGTCCCAGGACAGCCTATGGCTACACCTTC. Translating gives CAWSPRTAYGYTF. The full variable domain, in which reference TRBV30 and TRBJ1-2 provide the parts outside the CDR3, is SQTIHQWPATLVQPVGSPLSLECTVEGTSNPNLYWYRQAAGRGLQLLFYSVGIGQISSEVPQNLSASRPQDRQFILSSKKLLLSDSGFYLCAWSPRTAYGYTFGSGTRLTVV.

CDR3 region: CASSRTGTRTNEQYF. Here the CDR3 DNA reads TGTGCCAGCAGCCGAACAGGGACAAGGACCAACGAGCAGTACTTC. The chain is built from TRBV27 and TRBJ2-7; D perhaps matches TRBD1 (6 bases). Trimming took 6 bases from V and 5 from J, leaving 20 bases between them. Germline CDR1 MNHEY, CDR2 SMNVEV (reference sequence). This CDR3 is built from 15 residues.

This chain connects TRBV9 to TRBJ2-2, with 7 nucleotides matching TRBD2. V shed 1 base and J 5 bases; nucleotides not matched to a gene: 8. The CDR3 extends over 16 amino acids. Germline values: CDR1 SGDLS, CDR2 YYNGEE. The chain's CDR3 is CASSVTFREVTGELFF. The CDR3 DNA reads TGTGCCAGCAGCGTAACCTTTCGGGAGGTAACCGGGGAGCTGTTTTTT.

The CDR3 loop reads CASRPRQGKETQYF. CDR3 DNA sequence: TGTGCCAGCAGACCCCGACAGGGGAAAGAGACCCAGTACTTC. The chain links TRBV9 to TRBJ2-5, with 8 bases lining up with TRBD1. This CDR3 comprises 14 residues. In germline, CDR1 is SGDLS, CDR2 YYNGEE. The V gene end was trimmed by 5 bases and the J gene end by 3 bases; junction bases not matched to a gene: 6. The full variable domain, rest sourced from reference TRBV9 and TRBJ2-5, is DSGVTQTPKHLITATGQRVTLRCSPRSGDLSVYWYQQSLDQGLQFLIQYYNGEERAKGNILERFSAQQFPDLHSELNLSSLELGDSALYFCASRPRQGKETQYFGPGTRLLVL.

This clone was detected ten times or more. The CDR3 reads CASSQGTTGNQPQHF. DNA for the CDR3: TGCGCCAGCAGTCAGGGGACAACGGGGAATCAGCCCCAGCATTTT. The chain uses TRBV23-1 and TRBJ1-5, with a weak D call TRBD1 (6 bases). TRBV23-1 is identified as an open reading frame with a role that is uncertain. V was trimmed by 3 bases and J by 4 bases, leaving 13 bases between them. The CDR3 totals 15 residues.

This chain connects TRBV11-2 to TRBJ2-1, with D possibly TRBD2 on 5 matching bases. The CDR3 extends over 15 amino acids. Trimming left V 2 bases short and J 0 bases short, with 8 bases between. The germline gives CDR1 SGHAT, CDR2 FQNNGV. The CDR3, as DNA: TGTGCCAGCAGCTTATTGCGGGTCTCCTACAATGAGCAGTTCTTC. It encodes CASSLLRVSYNEQFF.

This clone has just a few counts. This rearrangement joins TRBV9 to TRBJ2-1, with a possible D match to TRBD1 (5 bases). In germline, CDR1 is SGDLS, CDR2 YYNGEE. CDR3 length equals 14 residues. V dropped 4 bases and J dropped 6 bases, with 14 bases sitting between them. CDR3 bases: TGTGCCAGCAGCCCGCCCGTCCAGGGCAATGAGCAGTTCTTC. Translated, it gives CASSPPVQGNEQFF.

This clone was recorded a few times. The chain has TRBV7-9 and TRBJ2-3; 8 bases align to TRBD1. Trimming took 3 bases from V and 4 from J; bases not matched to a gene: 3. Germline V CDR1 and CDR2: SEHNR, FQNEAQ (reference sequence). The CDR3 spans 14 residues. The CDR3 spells CASSFRQGSDTQYF. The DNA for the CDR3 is TGTGCCAGCAGCTTTCGACAGGGGTCAGATACGCAGTATTTT.